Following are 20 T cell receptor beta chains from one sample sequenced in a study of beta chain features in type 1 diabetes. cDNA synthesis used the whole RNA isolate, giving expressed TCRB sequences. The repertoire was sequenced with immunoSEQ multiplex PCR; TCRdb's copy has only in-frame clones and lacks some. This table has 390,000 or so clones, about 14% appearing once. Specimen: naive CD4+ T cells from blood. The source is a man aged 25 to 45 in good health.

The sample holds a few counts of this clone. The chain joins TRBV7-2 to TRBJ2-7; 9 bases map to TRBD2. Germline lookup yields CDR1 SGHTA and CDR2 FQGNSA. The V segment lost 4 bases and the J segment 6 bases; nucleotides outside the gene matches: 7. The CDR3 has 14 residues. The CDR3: CASSYGGGASEQYF. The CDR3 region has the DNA TGTGCCAGCAGCTACGGCGGGGGGGCTTCCGAGCAGTACTTC. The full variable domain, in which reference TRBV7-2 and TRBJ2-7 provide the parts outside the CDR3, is GAGVSQSPSNKVTEKGKDVELRCDPISGHTALYWYRQSLGQGLEFLIYFQGNSAPDKSGLPSDRFSAERTGGSVSTLTIQRTQQEDSAVYLCASSYGGGASEQYFGPGTRLTVT.

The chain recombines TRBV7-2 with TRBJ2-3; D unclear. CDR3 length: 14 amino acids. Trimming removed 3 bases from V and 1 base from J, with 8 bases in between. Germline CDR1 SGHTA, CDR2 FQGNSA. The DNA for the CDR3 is TGTGCCAGCAGCTTCTCCCAAGGCACAGATACGCAGTATTTT. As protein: CASSFSQGTDTQYF.

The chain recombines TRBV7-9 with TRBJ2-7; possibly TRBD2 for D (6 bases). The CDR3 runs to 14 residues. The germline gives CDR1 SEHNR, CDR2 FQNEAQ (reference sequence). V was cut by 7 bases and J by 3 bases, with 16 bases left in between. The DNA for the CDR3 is TGTGCCAGCACCCGCGGGACGTCGAGCTACGAGCAGTACTTC. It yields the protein CASTRGTSSYEQYF.

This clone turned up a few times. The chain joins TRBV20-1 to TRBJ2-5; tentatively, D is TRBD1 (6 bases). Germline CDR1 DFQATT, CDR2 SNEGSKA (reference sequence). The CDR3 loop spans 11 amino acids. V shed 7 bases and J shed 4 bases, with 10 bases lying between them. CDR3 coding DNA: TGCAGTGAGGGGACAAGAGAGACCCAGTACTTC. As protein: CSEGTRETQYF.

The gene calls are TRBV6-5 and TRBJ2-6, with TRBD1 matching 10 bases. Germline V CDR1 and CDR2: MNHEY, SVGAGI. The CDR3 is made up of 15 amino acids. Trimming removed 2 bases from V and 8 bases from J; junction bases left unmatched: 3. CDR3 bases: TGTGCCAGCAGTTACCCGGGACAGGGGTCCAACGTCCTGACTTTC. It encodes CASSYPGQGSNVLTF.

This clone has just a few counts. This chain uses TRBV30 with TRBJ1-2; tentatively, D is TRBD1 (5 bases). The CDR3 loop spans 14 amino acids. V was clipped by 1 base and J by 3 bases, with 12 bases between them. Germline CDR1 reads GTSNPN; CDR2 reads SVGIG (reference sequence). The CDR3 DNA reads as TGTGCCTGGAGTGGGGACCGCTTAGACTATGGCTACACCTTC. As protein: CAWSGDRLDYGYTF.

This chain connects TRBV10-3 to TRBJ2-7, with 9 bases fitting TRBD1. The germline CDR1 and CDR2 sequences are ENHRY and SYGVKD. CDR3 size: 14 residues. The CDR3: CATSRRETGGLWSV. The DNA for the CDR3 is TGTGCCACGTCGAGGAGGGAAACAGGGGGCTTGTGGTCCGTC.

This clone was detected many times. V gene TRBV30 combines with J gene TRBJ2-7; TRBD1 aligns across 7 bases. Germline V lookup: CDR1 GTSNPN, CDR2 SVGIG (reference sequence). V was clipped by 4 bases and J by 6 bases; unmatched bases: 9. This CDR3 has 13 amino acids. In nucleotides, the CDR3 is TGTGCCTGGACAGCGTTAGCAGGGGGCGAGCAGTACGTC. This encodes CAWTALAGGEQYV.

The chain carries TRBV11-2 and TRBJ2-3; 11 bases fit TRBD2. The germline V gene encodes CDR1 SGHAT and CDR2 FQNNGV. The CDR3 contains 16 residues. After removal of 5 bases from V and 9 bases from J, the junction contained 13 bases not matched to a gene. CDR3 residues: CASSRGLAASGETQYF. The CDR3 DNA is TGTGCCAGCAGCCGGGGACTAGCGGCAAGCGGGGAGACGCAGTATTTT.

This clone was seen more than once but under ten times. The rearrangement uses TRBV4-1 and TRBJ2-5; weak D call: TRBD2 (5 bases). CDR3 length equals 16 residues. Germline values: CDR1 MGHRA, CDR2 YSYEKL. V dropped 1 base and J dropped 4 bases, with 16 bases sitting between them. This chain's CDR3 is CASSQGAARRLETQYF. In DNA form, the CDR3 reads TGCGCCAGCAGCCAAGGAGCGGCCAGAAGGTTAGAGACCCAGTACTTC.

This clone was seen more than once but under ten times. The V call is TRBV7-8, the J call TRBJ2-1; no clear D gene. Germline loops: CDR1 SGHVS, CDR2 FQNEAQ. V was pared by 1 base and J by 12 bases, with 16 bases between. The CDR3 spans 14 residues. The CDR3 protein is CASSLGTGSPRQFF. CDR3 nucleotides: TGTGCCAGCAGCTTAGGGACCGGCTCCCCGAGGCAGTTCTTC.

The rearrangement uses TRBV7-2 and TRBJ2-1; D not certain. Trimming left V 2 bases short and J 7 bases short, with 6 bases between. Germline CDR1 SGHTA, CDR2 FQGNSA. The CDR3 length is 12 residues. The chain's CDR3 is CASSLNRNEQFF. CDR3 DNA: TGTGCCAGCAGCTTAAATAGGAATGAGCAGTTCTTC.

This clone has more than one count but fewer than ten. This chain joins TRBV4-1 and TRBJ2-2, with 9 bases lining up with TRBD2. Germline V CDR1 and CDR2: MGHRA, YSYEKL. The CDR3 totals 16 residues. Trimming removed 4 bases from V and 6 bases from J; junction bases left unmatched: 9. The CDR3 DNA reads TGCGCCAGCAGCCGCGGGAGGGCCAGGAGCGCCGGGGAGCTGTTTTTT. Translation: CASSRGRARSAGELFF.

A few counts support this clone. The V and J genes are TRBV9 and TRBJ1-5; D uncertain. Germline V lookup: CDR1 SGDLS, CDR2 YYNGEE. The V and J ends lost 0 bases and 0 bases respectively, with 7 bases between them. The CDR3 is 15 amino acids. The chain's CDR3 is CASSVGISSNQPQHF. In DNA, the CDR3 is TGTGCCAGCAGCGTAGGTATCTCTAGCAATCAGCCCCAGCATTTT.

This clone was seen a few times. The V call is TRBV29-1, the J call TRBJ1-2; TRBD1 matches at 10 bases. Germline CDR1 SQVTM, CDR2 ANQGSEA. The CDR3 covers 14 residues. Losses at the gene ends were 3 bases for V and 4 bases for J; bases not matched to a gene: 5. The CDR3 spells CSVDGGQGVYGYTF. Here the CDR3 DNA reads TGCAGCGTTGACGGAGGACAGGGGGTCTATGGCTACACCTTC.

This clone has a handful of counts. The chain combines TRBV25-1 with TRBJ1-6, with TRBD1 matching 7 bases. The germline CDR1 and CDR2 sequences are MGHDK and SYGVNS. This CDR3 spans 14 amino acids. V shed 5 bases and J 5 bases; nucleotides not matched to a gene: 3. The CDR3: CASSRDSHNSPLHF. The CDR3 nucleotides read TGTGCCAGCAGTAGGGACAGTCATAATTCACCCCTCCACTTT.

The CDR3 here is CSVATGIDEQYF. In DNA, the CDR3 is TGCAGCGTTGCCACAGGTATCGACGAGCAGTACTTC. This chain links TRBV29-1 with TRBJ2-7; a weak D match, TRBD1 (5 bases). The CDR3 contains 12 residues. CDR1 SQVTM and CDR2 ANQGSEA come from the germline V gene. Between the trimmed V and J ends, which lost 4 bases and 5 bases, there was a span of 12 bases.

The CDR3 sequence: CASSELGGTSTGELFF. As DNA, the CDR3 is TGTGCCAGCAGTGAATTAGGCGGGACGAGCACCGGGGAGCTGTTTTTT. The rearrangement links TRBV25-1 to TRBJ2-2, with D possibly matching TRBD2 (6 bases). The ends were cut back, 1 base at V and 4 bases at J, with 13 bases in the middle. The CDR3 loop spans 16 amino acids. The germline CDR1 and CDR2 sequences are MGHDK and SYGVNS.

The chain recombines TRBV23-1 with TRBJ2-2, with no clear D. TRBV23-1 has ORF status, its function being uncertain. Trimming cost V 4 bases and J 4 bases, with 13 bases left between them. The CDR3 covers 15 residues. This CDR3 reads CASSPPRVGTGELFF. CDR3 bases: TGCGCCAGCAGTCCCCCCCGGGTCGGCACCGGGGAGCTGTTTTTT.

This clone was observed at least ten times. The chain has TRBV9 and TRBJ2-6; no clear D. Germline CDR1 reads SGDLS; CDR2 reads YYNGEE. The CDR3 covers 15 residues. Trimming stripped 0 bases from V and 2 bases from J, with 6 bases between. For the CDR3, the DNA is TGTGCCAGCAGCGTAGACGCCGCTGGGGCCAACGTCCTGACTTTC. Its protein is CASSVDAAGANVLTF.